This T cell receptor (beta chain) is drawn from a study of blood T cell repertoires in COVID-19. As for the study in general: Donors in the United States, Italy and Spain gave samples during acute or convalescent COVID-19. From T cells, B-cell-depleted T cells, or PBMCs came the material, which was cDNA or gDNA.

The CDR3 is made up of 14 amino acids. In germline, CDR1 is SGHTA, CDR2 FQGTGA. The V segment lost 5 bases and the J segment 3 bases; nucleotides outside the gene matches: 5. In the original processing: Amplification from reference gene primers served as the basis for estimated nucleated cell counts. This table comes from immunoSEQ multiplex PCR, and its TCRdb copy is limited to in-frame clones, with some not included. D and trimming were read from the DNA, whereas the V and J calls and clone size are those reported in that table. The profile shows fewer than 250,000 clones, roughly 86% of them singletons.

J is TRBJ1-1 and V is TRBV7-3, with 8 nucleotides matching TRBD1. The receptor's source is a man aged 45-60 years with acute or convalescent COVID-19. The sample consisted of peripheral blood. The CDR3 here is CASSLTGEDTEAFF. CDR3 nucleotide sequence: TGTGCCAGCAGCCTGACAGGGGAAGACACTGAAGCTTTCTTT.